The 14 T cell receptor beta chains given below trace back to one sample, sequenced in a study of graft-versus-host responses after intestinal transplantation. Libraries were prepared by immunoSEQ multiplex PCR; TCRdb keeps only in-frame clonotypes and omits some of them. The sample lists a few thousand clones; about two thirds were seen once. Sequencing used PBMCs, obtained 300 to 340 days after intestinal transplant. These TCRs come from a human patient who received an intestinal transplant, so some T cells may come from the graft donor.

V and J are TRBV10-3 and TRBJ1-1; TRBD1 might be the D (6 bases). The CDR3 is 14 amino acids. V lost 3 bases and J lost 2, with 10 bases in between. Germline assignment: CDR1 ENHRY and CDR2 SYGVKD. The CDR3, as DNA: TGTGCCATCAGTGATGGCGGGGGCAACACTGAAGCTTTCTTT. This codes for CAISDGGGNTEAFF.

The genes are TRBV18 and TRBJ2-7; 11 bases are a match to TRBD1. Germline V gene lookup returns CDR1 KGHSH and CDR2 LQKENI. The length of the CDR3 is 15 residues. J lost 2 bases, V lost 2 bases, and 2 bases had no gene match. This chain's CDR3 is CASSPGTGGPYEQYF. DNA for the CDR3: TGTGCCAGCTCACCAGGGACAGGGGGTCCCTACGAGCAGTACTTC. The variable domain in full, with the rest retrieved from reference TRBV18 and TRBJ2-7, is NAGVMQNPRHLVRRRGQEARLRCSPMKGHSHVYWYRQLPEEGLKFMVYLQKENIIDESGMPKERFSAEFPKEGPSILRIQQVVRGDSAAYFCASSPGTGGPYEQYFGPGTRLTVT.

The chain has TRBV7-9 and TRBJ2-3, with TRBD2 matching 7 bases. The CDR3 is made up of 16 amino acids. CDR1 SEHNR and CDR2 FQNEAQ come from the germline V gene (reference sequence). V shed 5 bases, J shed 2 bases, and the junction held 10 bases outside the gene matches. CDR3 nucleotide sequence: TGTGCCAGCAGCCGCGTGGCAGCGGGGCCCACAGATACGCAGTATTTT. This sequence encodes CASSRVAAGPTDTQYF.

In this sample, this clone turned up once. The germline gene is not matched at one end of the junction; a read error may be the cause. The chain has TRBV11-1 and TRBJ2-3; 8 nucleotides match TRBD1. The CDR3 contains 17 residues. CDR1 is SGHAT, CDR2 FQDESV, per germline (reference sequence). Here the CDR3 DNA reads TGTGCCAACAGCGCGTACCAGGGGGCGCGGAGCACAGATACGCAGTATTTT. Translating it yields CANSAYQGARSTDTQYF.

The V gene is TRBV19, the J gene TRBJ2-3; TRBD1 might be the D (5 bases). Between the trimmed V and J ends, which lost 3 bases and 0 bases, there was a span of 10 bases. This CDR3 has 15 amino acids. Germline-derived CDR1 and CDR2 are LNHDA and SQIVND (reference sequence). In DNA, the CDR3 is TGTGCCAGTAGTATTTCTGGGGCCAGCACAGATACGCAGTATTTT. This gives the protein CASSISGASTDTQYF.

The chain recombines TRBV4-3 with TRBJ1-1, with unresolved D. CDR1 is LGHNA and CDR2 is YSLEER in the germline V gene. The CDR3 is 11 amino acids. With 8 bases removed from V and 4 bases from J, the gap between germline ends came to 8 bases. The DNA of the CDR3 is TGCGCCAGCGGGTTTGGCACTGAAGCTTTCTTT. It specifies CASGFGTEAFF.

The V and J genes are TRBV11-2 and TRBJ2-7, with 9 nucleotides matching TRBD2. Germline assignment: CDR1 SGHAT and CDR2 FQNNGV. This CDR3 spans 15 amino acids. The V gene end was trimmed by 1 base and the J gene end by 5 bases; junction bases not matched to a gene: 6. CDR3 region: CASSLGIAGDDEQYF. In DNA form, the CDR3 reads TGTGCCAGCAGCTTAGGGATAGCGGGGGACGACGAGCAGTACTTC.

In this sample, this clone is medium-sized. Written as DNA, the CDR3 is TGTGCCAGCGCGGGGGAGACCCAGTACTTC. Protein: CASAGETQYF. The chain has TRBV11-3 and TRBJ2-5; tentatively, D is TRBD2 (6 bases). Germline V CDR1 and CDR2: SGHNT, YENEEA. Trimming shortened V by 8 bases and J by 5 bases, and 6 bases separated the two germline ends. The length of the CDR3 is 10 residues.

The gene calls are TRBV19 and TRBJ2-3, with D possibly called TRBD1 or TRBD2 (5 bases each). From germline, CDR1 is LNHDA and CDR2 SQIVND (reference sequence). V was clipped by 3 bases and J by 2 bases, with 12 bases between them. CDR3 length equals 15 residues. The DNA for the CDR3 is TGTGCCAGTAGTATGGGGAGACAGAACACAGATACGCAGTATTTT. As protein: CASSMGRQNTDTQYF.

The V gene is TRBV15, the J gene TRBJ2-7; TRBD1 matches 12 bases. V trimming: 5 bases; J trimming: 7 bases; junction bases outside the gene matches: 9. Germline CDR1 and CDR2: LNHNV and YYDKDF (reference sequence). There are 15 residues in the CDR3. DNA of the CDR3: TGTGCCACCAGCGACCCCGGGACAGGGGGCGAGGAGCAGTACTTC. Translated: CATSDPGTGGEEQYF.

This chain joins TRBV11-2 and TRBJ1-1, with D unclear. V was clipped by 3 bases and J by 1 base, with 6 bases between them. Germline V gene lookup returns CDR1 SGHAT and CDR2 FQNNGV. This CDR3 region has 13 residues. This chain's CDR3 is CASSFTENTEAFF. The DNA of the CDR3 is TGTGCCAGCAGCTTCACAGAGAACACTGAAGCTTTCTTT.

CDR3 sequence: CASSLHTETQYF. CDR3 in DNA: TGTGCCAGCAGCTTACACACGGAGACCCAGTACTTC. This sequence joins TRBV7-6 and TRBJ2-5, with D unresolved. Germline V CDR1 and CDR2: SGHVS, FNYEAQ. This CDR3 region has 12 residues. The V end lost 2 bases, the J end lost 5 bases, and 6 bases lay between the germline ends.

This rearrangement joins TRBV11-2 to TRBJ2-7; D possibly corresponds to TRBD1 (6 bases). CDR1 SGHAT and CDR2 FQNNGV come from the germline V gene. V lost 2 bases and J 6 bases, leaving 23 bases between the germline ends. The CDR3 loop spans 17 amino acids. The CDR3 DNA is TGTGCCAGCAGCTTACCGAATTTAACAGGGAAGGTCCCCGAGCAGTACTTC. It specifies CASSLPNLTGKVPEQYF.

The rearrangement links TRBV21-1 to TRBJ2-5. TRBV21-1 is a recognized pseudogene. The CDR3 is 15 amino acids. The CDR3 region is CASSKGGGRWKTQYF. The CDR3 DNA is TGTGCCAGCAGCAAAGGTGGGGGACGTTGGAAGACCCAGTACTTC.